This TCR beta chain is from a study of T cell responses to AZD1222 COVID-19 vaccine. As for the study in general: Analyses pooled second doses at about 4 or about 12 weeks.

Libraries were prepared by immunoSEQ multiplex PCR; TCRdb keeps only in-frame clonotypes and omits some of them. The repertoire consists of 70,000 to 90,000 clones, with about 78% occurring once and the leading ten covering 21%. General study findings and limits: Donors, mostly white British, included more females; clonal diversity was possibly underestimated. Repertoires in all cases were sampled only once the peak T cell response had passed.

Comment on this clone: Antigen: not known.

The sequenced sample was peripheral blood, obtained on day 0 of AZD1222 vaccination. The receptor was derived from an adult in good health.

The DNA for the CDR3 is TGCAGCGTAGTACGGGACAGGGGGGTCTACGAGCAGTACTTC. This sequence encodes CSVVRDRGVYEQYF. V gene TRBV29-1 combines with J gene TRBJ2-7; the match to TRBD1 covers 11 bases. CDR3 size: 14 residues. V lost 6 bases to trimming and J lost 3 bases; unmatched junction nucleotides: 7. Germline CDR1 SQVTM, CDR2 ANQGSEA.